This is a list of T cell receptor beta chains from one sample in a study of control samples from healthy donors and cancer patients. This table comes from immunoSEQ multiplex PCR, and its TCRdb copy is limited to in-frame clones, with some not included. The sample records about 120,000 clones, around nine tenths being singletons. Sequencing was performed on blood. These TCRs come from a man younger than 40 in good health. The CDR3 runs from the conserved cysteine through the conserved F or W. D genes are given only for firm matches. Where a row states a size, it is once, few, many or the class of an expanded clone; other rows omit it.

v_call: TRBV2
clone_size: .
d_call: .
j_call: TRBJ2-6
cdr3_aa: CASSANSGANVLTF
cdr3_nt: TGTGCCAGCAGCGCGAACTCTGGGGCCAACGTCCTGACTTTC

v_call: TRBV18
clone_size: .
d_call: .
j_call: TRBJ1-1
cdr3_aa: CASSPRTAYTEAFF
cdr3_nt: TGTGCCAGCTCACCTCGGACAGCCTACACTGAAGCTTTCTTT

v_call: TRBV14
clone_size: .
d_call: .
j_call: TRBJ1-3
cdr3_aa: CASSPAGGNTIYF
cdr3_nt: TGTGCCAGCAGCCCCGCAGGGGGAAACACCATATATTTT

v_call: TRBV5-8
clone_size: .
d_call: .
j_call: TRBJ2-1
cdr3_aa: CASRGKAPYNEQFF
cdr3_nt: TGTGCCAGCAGAGGTAAAGCACCCTACAATGAGCAGTTCTTC

v_call: TRBV7-8
clone_size: .
d_call: TRBD2
j_call: TRBJ2-5
cdr3_aa: CASTPPGPGGWMGWETQYF
cdr3_nt: TGTGCCAGCACGCCTCCGGGACCCGGGGGGTGGATGGGGTGGGAGACCCAGTACTTC

v_call: TRBV29-1
clone_size: .
d_call: .
j_call: TRBJ1-1
cdr3_aa: CSVARDTPGTEAFF
cdr3_nt: TGCAGCGTTGCCAGGGACACTCCGGGCACTGAAGCTTTCTTT

v_call: TRBV6-4
clone_size: .
d_call: TRBD2
j_call: TRBJ2-3
cdr3_aa: CASSEVGGTGDTQYF
cdr3_nt: TGTGCCAGCAGTGAAGTCGGGGGGACGGGGGATACGCAGTATTTT

v_call: TRBV14
clone_size: once
d_call: .
j_call: TRBJ1-2
cdr3_aa: CASSQASNYGYTF
cdr3_nt: TGTGCCAGCAGCCAAGCGTCTAACTATGGCTACACCTTC

v_call: TRBV4-1
clone_size: .
d_call: .
j_call: TRBJ2-2
cdr3_aa: CASSQLGGTGSTGELFF
cdr3_nt: TGCGCCAGCAGCCAACTTGGAGGAACAGGGAGCACCGGGGAGCTGTTTTTT

v_call: TRBV18
clone_size: .
d_call: .
j_call: TRBJ2-7
cdr3_aa: CASSPRPGDEQYF
cdr3_nt: TGTGCCAGCTCACCACGTCCAGGAGACGAGCAGTACTTC

v_call: TRBV2
clone_size: .
d_call: .
j_call: TRBJ1-4
cdr3_aa: CASTRDLNEKLFF
cdr3_nt: TGTGCCAGCACCCGGGACCTTAATGAAAAACTGTTTTTT

v_call: TRBV27
clone_size: .
d_call: TRBD2
j_call: TRBJ2-1
cdr3_aa: CASSQRGGLDEQFF
cdr3_nt: TGTGCCAGCAGCCAGCGGGGGGGCCTGGATGAGCAGTTCTTC

v_call: TRBV11-1
clone_size: .
d_call: .
j_call: TRBJ2-7
cdr3_aa: CASSFGGGTYEQYF
cdr3_nt: TGTGCCAGCAGCTTTGGAGGAGGGACCTACGAGCAGTACTTC

v_call: TRBV29-1
clone_size: .
d_call: .
j_call: TRBJ1-1
cdr3_aa: CSVASHMNTEAFF
cdr3_nt: TGCAGCGTTGCGAGTCACATGAACACTGAAGCTTTCTTT

v_call: TRBV5-1
clone_size: .
d_call: .
j_call: TRBJ2-1
cdr3_aa: CASSLAVGNEQFF
cdr3_nt: TGCGCCAGCAGCTTGGCCGTAGGAAATGAGCAGTTCTTC

v_call: TRBV5-6
clone_size: .
d_call: .
j_call: TRBJ1-1
cdr3_aa: CASSPRDGTEAFF
cdr3_nt: TGTGCCAGCAGCCCCAGGGATGGCACTGAAGCTTTCTTT

v_call: TRBV6-5
clone_size: once
d_call: .
j_call: TRBJ1-2
cdr3_aa: CASSQAPGYGYTF
cdr3_nt: TGTGCCAGCAGCCAGGCCCCCGGCTATGGCTACACCTTC

v_call: TRBV27
clone_size: once
d_call: TRBD2
j_call: TRBJ2-3
cdr3_aa: CASSLLAGVSTDTQYF
cdr3_nt: TGTGCCAGCAGTTTACTAGCGGGGGTTAGCACAGATACGCAGTATTTT

v_call: TRBV6-6
clone_size: .
d_call: TRBD2
j_call: TRBJ2-1
cdr3_aa: CASSPPSGYNEQFF
cdr3_nt: TGTGCCAGCAGTCCCCCTAGCGGCTACAATGAGCAGTTCTTC

v_call: TRBV5-1
clone_size: .
d_call: .
j_call: TRBJ1-1
cdr3_aa: CASSLRGDTEAFF
cdr3_nt: TGCGCCAGCAGCTTGAGGGGAGACACTGAAGCTTTCTTT

v_call: TRBV2
clone_size: .
d_call: .
j_call: TRBJ1-4
cdr3_aa: CASRMLPNEKLFF
cdr3_nt: TGTGCCAGCAGAATGCTGCCTAATGAAAAACTGTTTTTT

v_call: TRBV7-9
clone_size: once
d_call: .
j_call: TRBJ1-4
cdr3_aa: CASSPGSGTDEKLFF
cdr3_nt: TGTGCCAGCAGCCCGGGATCAGGGACCGATGAAAAACTGTTTTTT

v_call: TRBV3-1/TRBV3-2
clone_size: .
d_call: TRBD1
j_call: TRBJ1-2
cdr3_aa: CASQGRGQGYTF
cdr3_nt: TGTGCCAGCCAAGGGAGGGGGCAGGGCTACACCTTC

v_call: TRBV10-3
clone_size: .
d_call: .
j_call: TRBJ1-5
cdr3_aa: CAISSQGGQPQHF
cdr3_nt: TGTGCCATCAGTTCACAGGGTGGTCAGCCCCAGCATTTT

v_call: TRBV6-4
clone_size: once
d_call: TRBD1
j_call: TRBJ1-4
cdr3_aa: CASRAGQGEKLFF
cdr3_nt: TGTGCCAGCAGGGCCGGACAGGGAGAAAAACTGTTTTTT

v_call: TRBV7-2
clone_size: .
d_call: .
j_call: TRBJ1-5
cdr3_aa: CASSSSGGLNQPQHF
cdr3_nt: TGTGCCAGCAGCTCCTCGGGGGGCCTCAATCAGCCCCAGCATTTT

v_call: TRBV13
clone_size: .
d_call: TRBD1
j_call: TRBJ2-2
cdr3_aa: CASSSAGRTGGTGELFF
cdr3_nt: TGTGCCAGCAGCTCAGCAGGCCGGACAGGTGGGACGGGGGAGCTGTTTTTT

v_call: TRBV5-8
clone_size: .
d_call: .
j_call: TRBJ1-2
cdr3_aa: CASSLAARVPGYTF
cdr3_nt: TGTGCCAGCAGCTTGGCCGCCAGGGTGCCTGGCTACACCTTC

v_call: TRBV2
clone_size: .
d_call: TRBD1
j_call: TRBJ2-7
cdr3_aa: CASTGQPYEQYF
cdr3_nt: TGTGCCAGCACGGGACAGCCCTACGAGCAGTACTTC

v_call: TRBV7-9
clone_size: .
d_call: .
j_call: TRBJ2-7
cdr3_aa: CASSPARQGVIYEQYF
cdr3_nt: TGTGCCAGCAGCCCAGCGAGGCAGGGAGTTATCTACGAGCAGTACTTC

v_call: TRBV28
clone_size: .
d_call: .
j_call: TRBJ1-2
cdr3_aa: CASSFSPEQPVYGYTF
cdr3_nt: TGTGCCAGCAGTTTTTCCCCCGAACAGCCAGTTTATGGCTACACCTTC

v_call: TRBV29-1
clone_size: .
d_call: .
j_call: TRBJ1-1
cdr3_aa: CSVGRVNTEAFF
cdr3_nt: TGCAGCGTTGGACGGGTGAACACTGAAGCTTTCTTT

v_call: TRBV7-6
clone_size: .
d_call: .
j_call: TRBJ2-3
cdr3_aa: CASSLAGIGTDTQYF
cdr3_nt: TGTGCCAGCAGCTTAGCAGGGATTGGCACAGATACGCAGTATTTT

v_call: TRBV5-1
clone_size: .
d_call: .
j_call: TRBJ2-3
cdr3_aa: CASSSQSLQGAIDTQYF
cdr3_nt: TGCGCCAGCAGCTCCCAGAGTCTCCAAGGAGCGATAGATACGCAGTATTTT

v_call: TRBV6-5
clone_size: many
d_call: .
j_call: TRBJ1-2
cdr3_aa: CATKRGDGYTF
cdr3_nt: TGTGCCACCAAAAGGGGGGATGGCTACACCTTC

v_call: TRBV11-3
clone_size: .
d_call: .
j_call: TRBJ1-6
cdr3_aa: CASSRAGTSNSPLHF
cdr3_nt: TGTGCCAGCAGCCGGGCCGGGACATCTAATTCACCCCTCCACTTT

v_call: TRBV9
clone_size: .
d_call: TRBD2
j_call: TRBJ2-3
cdr3_aa: CASSVPLAAPTDTQYF
cdr3_nt: TGTGCCAGCAGCGTCCCCCTAGCGGCTCCCACGGATACGCAGTATTTT

v_call: TRBV27
clone_size: once
d_call: TRBD1
j_call: TRBJ1-5
cdr3_aa: CASSSTLDRDNQPQHF
cdr3_nt: TGTGCCAGCAGTTCTACCTTGGACAGGGACAATCAGCCCCAGCATTTT

v_call: TRBV18
clone_size: .
d_call: .
j_call: TRBJ1-2
cdr3_aa: CASSPQGQDYGYTF
cdr3_nt: TGTGCCAGCTCACCTCAGGGGCAGGACTATGGCTACACCTTC

v_call: TRBV9
clone_size: .
d_call: .
j_call: TRBJ1-6
cdr3_aa: CASSVEASPLHF
cdr3_nt: TGTGCCAGCAGCGTAGAGGCTTCACCCCTCCACTTT

v_call: TRBV7-2
clone_size: few
d_call: .
j_call: TRBJ1-4
cdr3_aa: CASSLAEGFGEKLFF
cdr3_nt: TGTGCCAGCAGCTTAGCGGAGGGGTTTGGCGAAAAACTGTTTTTT

v_call: TRBV7-9
clone_size: .
d_call: .
j_call: TRBJ2-7
cdr3_aa: CASSLALGDEQYF
cdr3_nt: TGTGCCAGCAGCTTAGCGCTTGGAGACGAGCAGTACTTC

v_call: TRBV5-1
clone_size: .
d_call: .
j_call: TRBJ1-3
cdr3_aa: CASSLAGGLSGNTIYF
cdr3_nt: TGCGCCAGCAGCTTGGCAGGCGGTCTCTCTGGAAACACCATATATTTT

v_call: TRBV28
clone_size: few
d_call: .
j_call: TRBJ2-3
cdr3_aa: CASSTRDGDSWATDTQYF
cdr3_nt: TGTGCCAGCAGTACCCGGGACGGGGATAGTTGGGCCACAGATACGCAGTATTTT

v_call: TRBV5-1
clone_size: .
d_call: TRBD1
j_call: TRBJ2-2
cdr3_aa: CASSPPRRGQGFGELFF
cdr3_nt: TGCGCCAGCAGCCCCCCCCGTAGGGGACAGGGCTTCGGGGAGCTGTTTTTT

v_call: TRBV11-3
clone_size: once
d_call: TRBD1
j_call: TRBJ1-3
cdr3_aa: CASSQSGTASGNTIYF
cdr3_nt: TGTGCCAGCAGTCAATCTGGGACAGCTTCTGGAAACACCATATATTTT

v_call: TRBV6-5
clone_size: many
d_call: TRBD1
j_call: TRBJ1-2
cdr3_aa: CASSYSRTGGNYGYTF
cdr3_nt: TGTGCCAGCAGTTACTCAAGGACAGGGGGTAACTATGGCTACACCTTC